This T cell receptor (beta chain) was obtained from a study of cytomegalovirus exposure and HLA in healthy donors. Whole-study findings and limits: Researchers reported that a few CMV-associated chains were confirmed in vitro as CMV antigen-specific. V- and J-gene trimming in TCR beta was tied to a missense DCLRE1C variant by an analysis performed later. The majority of TCR sequences were rare, yet some public TCRs appeared in many donors.

Use of 60 Vbeta and 13 Jbeta primers characterized the PCR. Sequenced by immunoSEQ multiplex PCR; TCRdb stores in-frame clones only, minus some. The table has approximately 51,000 clones, 81% seen once. Looked up from germline, CDR1 is SGHRS and CDR2 is YFSETQ. This CDR3 contains 16 residues. V dropped 1 base and J dropped 7; count of bases not matched to a gene: 9. On this clone itself: The antigen remains undetermined.

The J gene is TRBJ2-2, the V gene TRBV5-1; 8 bases align to TRBD2. The receptor was derived from a boy aged 5-17 years in good health and CMV-seropositive. Sequenced sample: PBMCs. This CDR3 is CASSLSRRGADGELFF. The CDR3 nucleotides are TGCGCCAGCAGCTTGAGTCGGCGGGGGGCAGACGGGGAGCTGTTTTTT.